This TCR beta chain was identified during a study of blood T cell repertoires in COVID-19. Study-level information: COVID-19 samples collected from the United States, Italy and Spain covered acute and convalescent phases. The analysed material was cDNA or gDNA that came from T cells, B-cell-depleted T cells, or PBMCs.

This clone has a handful of counts. Authors' analysis steps: Nucleated cell counts were estimated from reference gene primer amplification. Profiling relied on immunoSEQ multiplex PCR, and the TCRdb table lists in-frame clones only, not all of them. V and J calls and clone size are as listed in that table; D and trimming were resolved from the DNA. The table lists 250,000 to 300,000 clones, about 85% of them singletons. The CDR3 has 12 amino acids. In germline, CDR1 is MNHEY, CDR2 SVGAGI. Trimming took 10 bases from V and 9 from J; bases not matched to a gene: 9. The sequenced material came from peripheral blood. The TCR originated in a man younger than 35 with active or convalescent COVID-19. The V gene is TRBV6-5, the J gene TRBJ2-1, with 7 positions matching TRBD1. The CDR3 bases are TGTGCCATCCATCGACAGGGATTTGAGCAGTTCTTC. It translates to CAIHRQGFEQFF.